This TCR beta chain was documented in a study of T cells after yellow fever vaccination. Study-level findings and limits: The booster saw the reappearance of most primary-vaccination clones (about 95% CD4, around 88% CD8). A small share of clonotypes appeared in both CD4 and CD8 compartments.

Trimming shortened V by 0 bases and J by 2 bases, and 11 bases separated the two germline ends. The CDR3 sequence is 15 residues long. Germline lookup yields CDR1 SGDLS and CDR2 YYNGEE. TCR cDNA, made by 5'RACE template switching, carried an added universal primer site and UMIs. TCRdb re-analysed the 5' RACE reads in MiXCR, keeping a single row per CDR3 protein. The table shows a few hundred thousand distinct CDR3 sequences, with under 14% occurring only once. This clonotype has more than one count but fewer than ten. Antigen specificity is unknown. This chain uses TRBV9 with TRBJ2-5; D might be TRBD2 (5 bases). Here the sequenced sample was PBMCs, taken on the day of the first yellow fever vaccination. The sequence was collected from a young man who received the YFV17D yellow fever vaccine. The CDR3 sequence: CASSVVPGGQETQYF. CDR3 in DNA: TGTGCCAGCAGCGTAGTGCCTGGCGGGCAAGAGACCCAGTACTTC.